Listed below are T cell receptor beta chains from one sample, sequenced in a study of beta chain features in type 1 diabetes. Repertoires were generated with immunoSEQ multiplex PCR, while TCRdb's copy carries only in-frame clones and drops some. This sample has 200,000 to 250,000 clones, with 11% found just once. Input material: central memory CD4+ T cells from blood. All receptors derive from a man aged 18 to 29 in good health. The CDR3 runs from the conserved cysteine through the conserved F or W. A D gene is named only where the DNA matches it firmly. Some rows have no size entry. The others give once, few or many, or a class for an expanded clone.

CDR3,DNA,size,V,J,D,length
CASWLVGTNSYEQYF,TGTGCCAGCTGGCTAGTGGGCACGAACTCCTACGAGCAGTACTTC,few,TRBV6-1,TRBJ2-7,.,15
CSVEGTANYNEQFF,TGCAGCGTTGAAGGGACAGCTAACTACAATGAGCAGTTCTTC,.,TRBV29-1,TRBJ2-1,.,14
CASSRDRNYGYTF,TGTGCCAGTAGCCGGGACCGGAACTATGGCTACACCTTC,.,TRBV19,TRBJ1-2,.,13
CASSQGTAALNEQFF,TGCGCCAGCAGCCAAGGGACTGCCGCGTTGAATGAGCAGTTCTTC,few,TRBV4-3,TRBJ2-1,.,15
CASSNYNTEAFF,TGTGCCAGCAGTAACTACAACACTGAAGCTTTCTTT,many,TRBV27,TRBJ1-1,.,12
CASSSRAGAGETQYF,TGTGCCAGCAGCTCCCGGGCCGGGGCCGGAGAGACCCAGTACTTC,few,TRBV13,TRBJ2-5,.,15
CSVDSGTGLRTGELFF,TGCAGCGTTGACTCCGGGACGGGTCTTAGAACCGGGGAGCTGTTTTTT,.,TRBV29-1,TRBJ2-2,.,16
CASSSQGAVAEAFF,TGCGCCAGCAGCTCACAGGGGGCTGTGGCTGAAGCTTTCTTT,.,TRBV5-1,TRBJ1-1,TRBD1,14
CAWSEGVRLSIKPQHF,TGTGCCTGGAGTGAGGGGGTCCGGCTTTCGATCAAGCCCCAGCATTTT,few,TRBV30,TRBJ1-5,.,16
CASSPRGSSTDTQYF,TGTGCCAGCAGCCCCAGGGGGAGCAGCACAGATACGCAGTATTTT,.,TRBV7-8,TRBJ2-3,TRBD1,15
CASTEPNTGELFF,TGTGCCAGCACCGAACCGAACACCGGGGAGCTGTTTTTT,few,TRBV6-5,TRBJ2-2,.,13
CSVVRDGKETQYF,TGCAGCGTCGTCCGGGACGGTAAAGAGACCCAGTACTTC,few,TRBV29-1,TRBJ2-5,.,13
CSVGVQEQYF,TGCAGCGTTGGGGTGCAGGAGCAGTACTTC,.,TRBV29-1,TRBJ2-5,.,10
CASSGFGVIDEQYF,TGTGCCAGCAGCGGATTTGGGGTTATCGACGAGCAGTACTTC,.,TRBV7-6,TRBJ2-7,.,14
CAWSGEVHTEAFF,TGTGCCTGGAGTGGTGAGGTCCACACTGAAGCTTTCTTT,.,TRBV30,TRBJ1-1,.,13
CASSLFQQGKYEQYF,TGTGCCAGCAGCTTATTTCAACAGGGCAAGTACGAGCAGTACTTC,few,TRBV11-2,TRBJ2-7,.,15
CAWSPRAGMNTEAFF,TGTGCCTGGAGTCCGAGGGCGGGTATGAACACTGAAGCTTTCTTT,.,TRBV30,TRBJ1-1,.,15
CASSSDSWGNEQFF,TGCGCCAGCAGCTCGGACAGTTGGGGCAATGAGCAGTTCTTC,.,TRBV5-1,TRBJ2-1,.,14
CASSLLTDQYF,TGTGCCAGCAGCTTACTCACGGATCAGTACTTC,few,TRBV11-2,TRBJ2-7,.,11
CASSETATNEKLFF,TGTGCCAGCAGTGAAACCGCAACTAATGAAAAACTGTTTTTT,few,TRBV2,TRBJ1-4,.,14
CAWLPVRGSYNEQFF,TGTGCCTGGCTCCCTGTACGGGGGTCCTACAATGAGCAGTTCTTC,.,TRBV30,TRBJ2-1,.,15
CAISLSGSQETQYF,TGTGCCATCAGCCTTAGCGGGAGTCAAGAGACCCAGTACTTC,many,TRBV10-3,TRBJ2-5,TRBD2,14
CASSRGRDPETQYF,TGTGCCAGCAGCCGAGGCAGGGATCCAGAGACCCAGTACTTC,once,TRBV7-2,TRBJ2-5,.,14
CASSLRDRGLNTGELFF,TGTGCCAGCAGCTTACGGGACAGGGGCCTGAACACCGGGGAGCTGTTTTTT,many,TRBV7-8,TRBJ2-2,TRBD1,17
CASRDLTDFSTDTQYF,TGTGCCAGCAGGGACCTGACCGACTTTAGCACAGATACGCAGTATTTT,few,TRBV2,TRBJ2-3,.,16
CASSQDWVSYGYTF,TGTGCCAGCAGCCAAGATTGGGTCTCCTATGGCTACACCTTC,.,TRBV4-2,TRBJ1-2,.,14
CAWGAGPYEQYF,TGTGCCTGGGGCGCGGGCCCCTACGAGCAGTACTTC,few,TRBV30,TRBJ2-7,.,12
CAISDPGLAGYNEQFF,TGTGCCATCAGTGACCCTGGACTAGCGGGGTACAATGAGCAGTTCTTC,few,TRBV10-3,TRBJ2-1,TRBD2,16
CSVARGYEQYF,TGCAGCGTTGCCAGGGGGTACGAGCAGTACTTC,many,TRBV29-1,TRBJ2-7,TRBD1,11
CASSDGWPGANVLTF,TGTGCCAGCAGTGATGGGTGGCCCGGGGCCAACGTCCTGACTTTC,.,TRBV25-1,TRBJ2-6,.,15
CASSPGTSRINEQFF,TGTGCCAGCAGTCCCGGGACTAGTCGGATCAATGAGCAGTTCTTC,few,TRBV6-4,TRBJ2-1,TRBD2,15
CASSETTGAAYEQYF,TGTGCCAGCAGTGAAACAACAGGGGCAGCCTACGAGCAGTACTTC,few,TRBV6-1,TRBJ2-7,TRBD1,15
CAWSVRLYEQYF,TGTGCCTGGAGTGTACGCTTATACGAGCAGTACTTC,.,TRBV30,TRBJ2-7,.,12
CASRPTYEQYF,TGTGCAAGTCGTCCGACCTACGAGCAGTACTTC,.,TRBV12-2,TRBJ2-7,.,11
CASSQESRGTNEKLFF,TGTGCCAGCAGCCAAGAATCGAGGGGGACTAATGAAAAACTGTTTTTT,few,TRBV4-2,TRBJ1-4,.,16
CASSSVPDTQYF,TGTGCCAGCAGCTCCGTGCCAGATACGCAGTATTTT,.,TRBV7-2,TRBJ2-3,.,12
CASSEMRQAGGELFF,TGTGCCAGCAGTGAAATGAGACAGGCCGGCGGGGAGCTGTTTTTT,few,TRBV2,TRBJ2-2,.,15
CAWSGRAGSAQHF,TGTGCCTGGAGTGGGCGCGCAGGGTCGGCCCAGCATTTT,few,TRBV30,TRBJ1-5,.,13
CASSLLAGVETQYF,TGCGCCAGCAGCTTGCTAGCGGGAGTTGAGACCCAGTACTTC,.,TRBV5-1,TRBJ2-5,TRBD2,14
CASSVGGLYTDTQYF,TGTGCCAGCAGCGTAGGGGGCCTATACACAGATACGCAGTATTTT,few,TRBV9,TRBJ2-3,.,15
CAWSGVQGDQPQHF,TGTGCCTGGAGTGGGGTTCAGGGTGATCAGCCCCAGCATTTT,.,TRBV30,TRBJ1-5,.,14